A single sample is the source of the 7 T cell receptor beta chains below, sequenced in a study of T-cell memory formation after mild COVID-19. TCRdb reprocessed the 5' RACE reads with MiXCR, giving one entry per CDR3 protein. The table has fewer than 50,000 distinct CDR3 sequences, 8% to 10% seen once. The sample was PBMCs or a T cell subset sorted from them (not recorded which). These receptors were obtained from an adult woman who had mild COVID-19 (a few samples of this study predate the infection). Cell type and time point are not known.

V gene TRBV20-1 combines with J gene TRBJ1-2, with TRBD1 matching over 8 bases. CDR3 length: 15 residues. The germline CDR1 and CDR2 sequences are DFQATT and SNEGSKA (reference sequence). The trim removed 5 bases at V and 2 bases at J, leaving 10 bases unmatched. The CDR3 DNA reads TGCAGTGCTCCTATCGGACAGGGTGGAAACTATGGCTACACCTTC. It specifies CSAPIGQGGNYGYTF.

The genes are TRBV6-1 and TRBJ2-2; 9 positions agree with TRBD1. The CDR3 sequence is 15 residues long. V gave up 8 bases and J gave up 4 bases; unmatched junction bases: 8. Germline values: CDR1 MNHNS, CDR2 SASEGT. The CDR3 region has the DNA TGTGCCAGCTCAGGACAGGGGATAGGCACCGGGGAGCTGTTTTTT. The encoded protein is CASSGQGIGTGELFF.

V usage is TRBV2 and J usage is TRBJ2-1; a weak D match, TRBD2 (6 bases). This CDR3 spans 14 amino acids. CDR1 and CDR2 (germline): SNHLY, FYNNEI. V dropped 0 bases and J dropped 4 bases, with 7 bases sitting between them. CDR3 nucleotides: TGTGCCAGCAGTGAAGCTAGCGGTTACAATGAGCAGTTCTTC. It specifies CASSEASGYNEQFF.

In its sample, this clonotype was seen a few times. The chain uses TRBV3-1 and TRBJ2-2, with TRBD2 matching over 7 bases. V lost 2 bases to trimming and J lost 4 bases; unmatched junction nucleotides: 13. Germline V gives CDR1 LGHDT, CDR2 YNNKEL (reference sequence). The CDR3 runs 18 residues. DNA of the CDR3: TGTGCCAGCAGCCAACTCCTATTAGCGGGCCAGAGCACCGGGGAGCTGTTTTTT. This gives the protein CASSQLLLAGQSTGELFF. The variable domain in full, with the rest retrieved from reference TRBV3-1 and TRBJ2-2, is DTAVSQTPKYLVTQMGNDKSIKCEQNLGHDTMYWYKQDSKKFLKIMFSYNNKELIINETVPNRFSPKSPDKAHLNLHINSLELGDSAVYFCASSQLLLAGQSTGELFFGEGSRLTVL.

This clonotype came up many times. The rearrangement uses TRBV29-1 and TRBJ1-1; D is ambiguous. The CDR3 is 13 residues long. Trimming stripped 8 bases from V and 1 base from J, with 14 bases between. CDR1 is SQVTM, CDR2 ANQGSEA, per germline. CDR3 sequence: CSSRTDRNTEAFF. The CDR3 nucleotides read TGCAGCTCAAGAACCGATAGGAACACTGAAGCTTTCTTT. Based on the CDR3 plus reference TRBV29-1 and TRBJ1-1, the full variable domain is SAVISQKPSRDICQRGTSLTIQCQVDSQVTMMFWYRQQPGQSLTLIATANQGSEATYESGFVIDKFPISRPNLTFSTLTVSNMSPEDSSIYLCSSRTDRNTEAFFGQGTRLTVV.

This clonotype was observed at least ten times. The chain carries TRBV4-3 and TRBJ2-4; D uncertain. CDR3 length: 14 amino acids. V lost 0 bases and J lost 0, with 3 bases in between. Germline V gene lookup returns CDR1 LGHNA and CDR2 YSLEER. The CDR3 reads CASSQELAKNIQYF. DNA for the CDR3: TGCGCCAGCAGCCAAGAACTAGCCAAAAACATTCAGTACTTC.

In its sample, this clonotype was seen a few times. Here the CDR3 reads CASSQLAGGPRYEQYF. As DNA, the CDR3 is TGTGCCAGCAGCCAACTAGCGGGAGGGCCGAGGTACGAGCAGTACTTC. The chain carries TRBV7-2 and TRBJ2-7; 13 bases match TRBD2. Trimming took 5 bases from V and 4 from J; bases not matched to a gene: 8. Germline CDR1 SGHTA, CDR2 FQGNSA. This CDR3 contains 16 residues.